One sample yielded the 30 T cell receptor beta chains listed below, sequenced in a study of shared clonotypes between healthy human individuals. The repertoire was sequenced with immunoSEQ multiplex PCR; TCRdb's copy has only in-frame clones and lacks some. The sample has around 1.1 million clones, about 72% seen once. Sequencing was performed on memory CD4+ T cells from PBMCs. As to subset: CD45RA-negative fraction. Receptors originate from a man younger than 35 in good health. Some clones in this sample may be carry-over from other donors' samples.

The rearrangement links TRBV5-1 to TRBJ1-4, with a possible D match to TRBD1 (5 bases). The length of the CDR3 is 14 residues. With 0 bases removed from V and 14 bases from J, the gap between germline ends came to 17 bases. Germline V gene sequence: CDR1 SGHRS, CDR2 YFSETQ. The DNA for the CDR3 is TGCGCCAGCAGCTTGGTTGCAGGACCCGAGGGGCTGTTTTTT. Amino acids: CASSLVAGPEGLFF.

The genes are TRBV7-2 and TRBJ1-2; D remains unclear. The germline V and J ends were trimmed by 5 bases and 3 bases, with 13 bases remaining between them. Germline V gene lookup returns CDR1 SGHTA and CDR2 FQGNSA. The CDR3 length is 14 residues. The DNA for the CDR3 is TGTGCCAGCAGCCCCCGACCTCGTGACTATGGCTACACCTTC. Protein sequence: CASSPRPRDYGYTF.

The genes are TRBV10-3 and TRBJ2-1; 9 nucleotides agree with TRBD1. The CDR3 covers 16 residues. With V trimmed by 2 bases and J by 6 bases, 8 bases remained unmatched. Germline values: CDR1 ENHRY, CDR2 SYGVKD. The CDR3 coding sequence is TGTGCCATCAGTGAGAGGGGGACAGGGCTCCTCAATGAGCAGTTCTTC. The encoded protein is CAISERGTGLLNEQFF.

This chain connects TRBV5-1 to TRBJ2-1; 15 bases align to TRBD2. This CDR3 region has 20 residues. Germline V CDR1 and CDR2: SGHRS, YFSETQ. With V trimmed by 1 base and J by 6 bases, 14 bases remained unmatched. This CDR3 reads CASSLSQRGLAGGAGNEQFF. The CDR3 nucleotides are TGCGCCAGCAGCTTGTCTCAGCGGGGACTAGCGGGAGGAGCGGGCAATGAGCAGTTCTTC.

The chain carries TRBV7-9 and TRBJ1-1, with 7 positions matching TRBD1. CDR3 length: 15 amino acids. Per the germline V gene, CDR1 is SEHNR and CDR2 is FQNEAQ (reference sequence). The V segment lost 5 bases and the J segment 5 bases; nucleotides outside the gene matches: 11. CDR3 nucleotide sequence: TGTGCCAGCAGCCCTTTACAGGGGCGGGGGACTGAAGCTTTCTTT. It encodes CASSPLQGRGTEAFF.

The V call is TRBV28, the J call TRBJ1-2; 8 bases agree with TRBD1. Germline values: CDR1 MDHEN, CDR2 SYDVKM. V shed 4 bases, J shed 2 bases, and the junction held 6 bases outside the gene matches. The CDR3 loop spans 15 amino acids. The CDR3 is CASSYPAGGNYGYTF. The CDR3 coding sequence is TGTGCCAGCAGTTACCCCGCAGGGGGCAACTATGGCTACACCTTC.

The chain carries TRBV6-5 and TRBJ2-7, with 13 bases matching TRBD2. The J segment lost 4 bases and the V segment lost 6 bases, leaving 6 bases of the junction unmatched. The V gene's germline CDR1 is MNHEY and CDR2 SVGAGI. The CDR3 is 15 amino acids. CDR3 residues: CASRTLAGGPYEQYF. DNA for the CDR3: TGTGCCAGCAGGACACTAGCGGGAGGGCCTTACGAGCAGTACTTC.

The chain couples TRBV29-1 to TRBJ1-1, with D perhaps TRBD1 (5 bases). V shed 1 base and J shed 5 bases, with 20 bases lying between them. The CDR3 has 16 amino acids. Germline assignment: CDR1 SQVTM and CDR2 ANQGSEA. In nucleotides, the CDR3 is TGCAGCGTTGAAGGATCCGGGGCAGCCTATCGAACTGAAGCTTTCTTT. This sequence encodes CSVEGSGAAYRTEAFF. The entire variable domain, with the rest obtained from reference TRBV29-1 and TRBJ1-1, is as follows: SAVISQKPSRDICQRGTSLTIQCQVDSQVTMMFWYRQQPGQSLTLIATANQGSEATYESGFVIDKFPISRPNLTFSTLTVSNMSPEDSSIYLCSVEGSGAAYRTEAFFGQGTRLTVV.

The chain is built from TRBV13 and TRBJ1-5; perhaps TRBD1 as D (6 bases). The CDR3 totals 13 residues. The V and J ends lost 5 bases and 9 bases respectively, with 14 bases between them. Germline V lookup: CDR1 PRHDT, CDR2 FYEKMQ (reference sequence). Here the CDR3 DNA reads TGTGCCAGCAGCCGCGACAGGATAGGGCCCCAGCATTTT. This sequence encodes CASSRDRIGPQHF.

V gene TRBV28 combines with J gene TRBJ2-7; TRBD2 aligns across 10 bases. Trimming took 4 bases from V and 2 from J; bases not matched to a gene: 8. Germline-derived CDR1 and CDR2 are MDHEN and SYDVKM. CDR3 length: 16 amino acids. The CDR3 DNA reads TGTGCCAGCAGTTCCTCCGGGACTAGCGAGGCCTACGAGCAGTACTTC. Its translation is CASSSSGTSEAYEQYF.

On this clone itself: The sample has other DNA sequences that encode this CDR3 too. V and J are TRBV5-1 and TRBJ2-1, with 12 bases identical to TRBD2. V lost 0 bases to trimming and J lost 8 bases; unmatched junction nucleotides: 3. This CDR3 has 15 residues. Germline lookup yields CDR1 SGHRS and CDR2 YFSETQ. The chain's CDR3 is CASSLGLAGVDEQFF. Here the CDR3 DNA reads TGCGCCAGCAGCTTGGGACTAGCGGGAGTCGATGAGCAGTTCTTC. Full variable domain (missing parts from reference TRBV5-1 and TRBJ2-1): KAGVTQTPRYLIKTRGQQVTLSCSPISGHRSVSWYQQTPGQGLQFLFEYFSETQRNKGNFPGRFSGRQFSNSRSEMNVSTLELGDSALYLCASSLGLAGVDEQFFGPGTRLTVL.

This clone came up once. The CDR3 DNA reads as TGTGCCAGCAGCTTAGCAACTAGCGGGAGCACAGATACGCAGTATTTT. Amino acids: CASSLATSGSTDTQYF. The V gene is TRBV7-9, the J gene TRBJ2-3; 9 bases match TRBD2. J was trimmed by 0 bases and V by 0 bases; bases with no gene match: 1. Germline CDR1 is SEHNR and CDR2 is FQNEAQ (reference sequence). This CDR3 contains 16 residues.

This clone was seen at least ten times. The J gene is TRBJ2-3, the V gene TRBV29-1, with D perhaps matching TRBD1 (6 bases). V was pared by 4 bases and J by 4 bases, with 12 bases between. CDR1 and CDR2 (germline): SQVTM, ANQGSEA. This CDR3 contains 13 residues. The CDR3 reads CSVGPQGADTQYF. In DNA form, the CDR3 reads TGCAGCGTTGGCCCACAGGGAGCAGATACGCAGTATTTT.

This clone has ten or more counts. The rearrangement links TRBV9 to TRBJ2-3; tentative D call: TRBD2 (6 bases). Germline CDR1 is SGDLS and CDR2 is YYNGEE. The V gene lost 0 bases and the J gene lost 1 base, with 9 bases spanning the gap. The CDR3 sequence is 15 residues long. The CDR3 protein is CASSVASSGTDTQYF. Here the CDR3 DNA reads TGTGCCAGCAGCGTAGCGTCTAGCGGCACAGATACGCAGTATTTT.

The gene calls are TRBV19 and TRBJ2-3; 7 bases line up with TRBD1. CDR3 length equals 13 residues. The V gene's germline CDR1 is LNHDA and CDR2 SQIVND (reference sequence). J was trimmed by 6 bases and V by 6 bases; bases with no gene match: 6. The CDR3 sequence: CASSARGYDTQYF. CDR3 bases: TGTGCCAGTAGCGCCAGGGGGTACGATACGCAGTATTTT.

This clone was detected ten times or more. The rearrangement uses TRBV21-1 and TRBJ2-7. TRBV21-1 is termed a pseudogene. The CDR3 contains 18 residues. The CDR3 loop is CASSKGISSSLAPYEQYF. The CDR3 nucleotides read TGTGCCAGCAGCAAAGGAATTAGTAGTAGTCTGGCCCCCTACGAGCAGTACTTC.

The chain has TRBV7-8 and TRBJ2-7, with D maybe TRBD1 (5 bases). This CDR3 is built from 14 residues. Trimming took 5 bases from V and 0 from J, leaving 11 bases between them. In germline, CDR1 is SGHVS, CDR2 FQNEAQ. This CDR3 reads CASSRTRSSYEQYF. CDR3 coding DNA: TGTGCCAGCAGCCGGACACGAAGCTCCTACGAGCAGTACTTC.

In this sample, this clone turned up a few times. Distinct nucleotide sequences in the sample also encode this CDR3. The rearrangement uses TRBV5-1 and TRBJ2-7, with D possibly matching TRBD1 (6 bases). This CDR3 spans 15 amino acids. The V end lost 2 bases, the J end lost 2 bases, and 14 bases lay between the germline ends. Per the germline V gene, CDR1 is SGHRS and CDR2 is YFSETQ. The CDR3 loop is CASSLGGASTYEQYF. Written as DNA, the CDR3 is TGCGCCAGCAGCTTAGGGGGAGCGTCAACCTACGAGCAGTACTTC.

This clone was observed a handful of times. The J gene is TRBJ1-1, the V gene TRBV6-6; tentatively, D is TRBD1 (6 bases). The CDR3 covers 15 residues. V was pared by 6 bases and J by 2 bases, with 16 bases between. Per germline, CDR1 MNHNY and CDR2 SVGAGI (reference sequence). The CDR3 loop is CASRDGDRTNTEAFF. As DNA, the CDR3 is TGTGCCAGCAGGGATGGCGACAGGACTAACACTGAAGCTTTCTTT.

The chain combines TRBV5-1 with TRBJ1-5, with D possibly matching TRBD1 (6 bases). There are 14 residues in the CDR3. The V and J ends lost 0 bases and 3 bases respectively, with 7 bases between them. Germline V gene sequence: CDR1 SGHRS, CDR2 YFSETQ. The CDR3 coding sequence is TGCGCCAGCAGCTTGGAGGGGGACAATCAGCCCCAGCATTTT. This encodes CASSLEGDNQPQHF. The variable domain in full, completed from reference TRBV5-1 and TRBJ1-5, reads KAGVTQTPRYLIKTRGQQVTLSCSPISGHRSVSWYQQTPGQGLQFLFEYFSETQRNKGNFPGRFSGRQFSNSRSEMNVSTLELGDSALYLCASSLEGDNQPQHFGDGTRLSIL.

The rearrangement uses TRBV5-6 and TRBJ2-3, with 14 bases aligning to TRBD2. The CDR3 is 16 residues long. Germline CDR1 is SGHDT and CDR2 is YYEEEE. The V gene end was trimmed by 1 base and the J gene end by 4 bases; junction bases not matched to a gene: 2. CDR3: CASSLRLAGGADTQYF. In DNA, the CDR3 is TGTGCCAGCAGCTTGAGACTAGCGGGAGGGGCAGATACGCAGTATTTT.

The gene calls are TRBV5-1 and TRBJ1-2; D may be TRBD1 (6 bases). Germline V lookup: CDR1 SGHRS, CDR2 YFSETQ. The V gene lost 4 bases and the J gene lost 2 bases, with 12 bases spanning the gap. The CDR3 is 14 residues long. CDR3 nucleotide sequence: TGCGCCAGCAGCATTACGACAGGCAACTATGGCTACACCTTC. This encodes CASSITTGNYGYTF.

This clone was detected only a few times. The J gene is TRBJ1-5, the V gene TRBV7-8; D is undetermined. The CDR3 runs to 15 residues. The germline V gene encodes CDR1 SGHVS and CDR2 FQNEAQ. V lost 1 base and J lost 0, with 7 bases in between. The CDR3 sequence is CASSLDSYSNQPQHF. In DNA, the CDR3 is TGTGCCAGCAGCTTAGACAGCTATAGCAATCAGCCCCAGCATTTT.

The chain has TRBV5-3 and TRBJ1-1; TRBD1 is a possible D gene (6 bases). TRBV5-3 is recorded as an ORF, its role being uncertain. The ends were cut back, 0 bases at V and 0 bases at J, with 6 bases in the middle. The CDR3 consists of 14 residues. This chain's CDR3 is CARSLGQVNTEAFF. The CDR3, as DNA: TGTGCCAGAAGCTTGGGACAGGTGAACACTGAAGCTTTCTTT.

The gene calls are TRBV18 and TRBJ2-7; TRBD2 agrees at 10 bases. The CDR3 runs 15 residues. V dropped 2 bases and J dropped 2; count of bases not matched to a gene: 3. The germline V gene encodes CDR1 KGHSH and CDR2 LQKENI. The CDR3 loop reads CASSPGLAATYEQYF. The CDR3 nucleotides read TGTGCCAGCTCACCAGGACTAGCGGCAACCTACGAGCAGTACTTC.

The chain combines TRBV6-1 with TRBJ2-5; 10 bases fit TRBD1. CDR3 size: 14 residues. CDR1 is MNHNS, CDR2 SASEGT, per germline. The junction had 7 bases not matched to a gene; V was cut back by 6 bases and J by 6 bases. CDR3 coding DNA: TGTGCCAGCAGGCCTCGACAGGGGGCACAGACCCAGTACTTC. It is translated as CASRPRQGAQTQYF.

CDR3 in DNA: TGTGCCAGTAGTATATCTGGACTAGAACCCTACAATGAGCAGTTCTTC. Its translation is CASSISGLEPYNEQFF. This chain joins TRBV19 and TRBJ2-1; 7 bases are a match to TRBD2. The CDR3 is 16 amino acids. CDR1 and CDR2 (germline): LNHDA, SQIVND (reference sequence). With V trimmed by 2 bases and J by 2 bases, 6 bases remained unmatched.

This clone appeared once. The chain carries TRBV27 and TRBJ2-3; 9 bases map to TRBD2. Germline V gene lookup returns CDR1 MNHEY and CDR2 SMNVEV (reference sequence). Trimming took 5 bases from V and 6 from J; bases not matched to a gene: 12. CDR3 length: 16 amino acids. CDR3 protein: CASSLAGLTHGDTQYF. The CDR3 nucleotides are TGTGCCAGCAGTCTAGCGGGACTAACCCACGGGGATACGCAGTATTTT.

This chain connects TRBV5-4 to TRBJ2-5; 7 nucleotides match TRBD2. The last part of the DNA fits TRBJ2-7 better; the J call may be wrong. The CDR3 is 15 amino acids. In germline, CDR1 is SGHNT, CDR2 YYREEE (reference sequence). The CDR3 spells CASSWTRERAYEQYF. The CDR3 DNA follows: TGTGCCAGCAGCTGGACTAGGGAGCGGGCCTACGAGCAGTACTTC.

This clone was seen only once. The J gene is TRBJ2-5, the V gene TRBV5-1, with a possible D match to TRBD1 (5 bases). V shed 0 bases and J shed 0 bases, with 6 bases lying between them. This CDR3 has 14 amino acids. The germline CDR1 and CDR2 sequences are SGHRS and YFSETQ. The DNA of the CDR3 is TGCGCCAGCAGCTTGGCAGGGAACCAAGAGACCCAGTACTTC. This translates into CASSLAGNQETQYF.